This entry describes one TCR beta chain. In the authors' methods: Nucleated cell number was recorded as an estimate derived from reference gene primer amplification. Sequencing used immunoSEQ multiplex PCR; TCRdb keeps in-frame clones, though not all of them. The V and J calls and clone size are taken from that table; D and trimming were inferred from the DNA. The sample comprises about 270,000 clones, 86% of which are singletons, and around 9.1% rests with the top ten. The record originates from a study of blood T cell repertoires in COVID-19. Study as a whole: Whether acute or convalescent, the COVID-19 samples came from the United States, Italy and Spain. T cells, B-cell-depleted T cells, or PBMCs supplied cDNA or gDNA.

The V gene lost 6 bases and the J gene lost 7 bases, with 16 bases spanning the gap. There are 13 residues in the CDR3. CDR1 and CDR2 from the germline V gene are SGHAT and FQDESV (reference sequence). Sequencing was carried out using peripheral blood. The chain uses TRBV11-1 and TRBJ2-7; D is unclear. The sequence was collected from a man aged 35 to 55 who had recovered from COVID-19. The CDR3 DNA sequence: TGTGCCAGCAGTCAGACTTACTCGGGTGAGCAGTACTTC. This encodes CASSQTYSGEQYF.